Shown below are 29 T cell receptor beta chains from a single sample sequenced in a study of blood T cell repertoires in COVID-19. Data came from immunoSEQ multiplex PCR; TCRdb stores just in-frame clones and leaves some out. Of some 500,000 clones listed, about 89% are singletons. Sequenced sample: peripheral blood. These receptors came from a woman aged 45-60 years with COVID-19, enrolled during active disease.

The chain recombines TRBV7-9 with TRBJ2-7, with a possible D match to TRBD1 (5 bases). Deletions cut 1 base from V and 3 bases from J, with 7 bases between. The V gene's germline CDR1 is SEHNR and CDR2 FQNEAQ (reference sequence). The CDR3 runs 13 residues. The CDR3 spells CASSLEGDYEQYF. The CDR3 DNA reads as TGTGCCAGCAGCTTAGAAGGGGACTACGAGCAGTACTTC.

The chain carries TRBV4-2 and TRBJ2-3; 7 positions agree with TRBD2. CDR1 and CDR2 (germline): LGHNA, YNFKEQ. This CDR3 has 14 residues. Trimming took 1 base from V and 14 from J; bases not matched to a gene: 12. CDR3 loop: CASSQAQRGARRYF. In nucleotides, the CDR3 is TGTGCCAGCAGCCAAGCCCAGCGGGGCGCCCGCAGGTATTTT.

The chain uses TRBV11-3 and TRBJ2-1, with 8 bases identical to TRBD2. The germline CDR1 and CDR2 sequences are SGHNT and YENEEA. Trimming took 5 bases from V and 7 from J; bases not matched to a gene: 10. The CDR3 has 15 amino acids. CDR3 in amino acids: CASSPHRGGFNEQFF. The CDR3 nucleotides read TGTGCCAGCAGCCCCCATCGGGGGGGCTTTAATGAGCAGTTCTTC.

This clone was recorded a few times. The chain recombines TRBV12-1 with TRBJ2-1; the table assigns TRBD2, which was not confirmed against the DNA. TRBV12-1 is a pseudogene. The CDR3 loop spans 19 amino acids. CDR3 residues: CASSFDPASLASPGNEQFF. CDR3 DNA sequence: TGTGCCAGCAGCTTTGATCCTGCCTCCCTAGCGTCCCCGGGGAATGAGCAGTTCTTC.

The chain joins TRBV6-5 to TRBJ2-1; 8 nucleotides agree with TRBD1. The ends lost 6 bases at V and 8 bases at J; junction bases unmatched: 3. CDR3 length equals 12 residues. From germline, CDR1 is MNHEY and CDR2 SVGAGI. The DNA of the CDR3 is TGTGCCAGCAGGCAGGACAGGGATGAGCAGTTCTTC. Translated: CASRQDRDEQFF.

This chain uses TRBV14 with TRBJ2-1; 11 bases fit TRBD2. Germline-derived CDR1 and CDR2 are SGHDN and FVKESK. The J segment lost 3 bases and the V segment lost 1 base, leaving 8 bases of the junction unmatched. CDR3 length: 18 amino acids. CDR3 protein: CASSQVAGGPGFYNEQFF. In DNA form, the CDR3 reads TGTGCCAGCAGCCAAGTAGCGGGGGGGCCGGGTTTCTACAATGAGCAGTTCTTC. The variable domain in full, completed from reference TRBV14 and TRBJ2-1, reads EAGVTQFPSHSVIEKGQTVTLRCDPISGHDNLYWYRRVMGKEIKFLLHFVKESKQDESGMPNNRFLAERTGGTYSTLKVQPAELEDSGVYFCASSQVAGGPGFYNEQFFGPGTRLTVL.

V and J are TRBV19 and TRBJ2-2, with D maybe TRBD1 (5 bases). The ends were cut back, 5 bases at V and 7 bases at J, with 11 bases in the middle. Germline CDR1 and CDR2: LNHDA and SQIVND (reference sequence). This CDR3 has 13 amino acids. The CDR3 nucleotides are TGTGCCAGTAGTGGGGCTAGGGGCGGGGAGCTGTTTTTT. It translates to CASSGARGGELFF.

This clone appeared a single time. This chain links TRBV2 with TRBJ2-3, with 11 bases identical to TRBD2. The CDR3 length is 17 residues. Unmatched junction bases numbered 5, after V lost 3 bases and J lost 0 bases. CDR1 and CDR2 from the germline V gene are SNHLY and FYNNEI. The CDR3 is CASSDWGTSGSTDTQYF. The CDR3 DNA is TGTGCCAGCAGTGATTGGGGGACTAGCGGTAGCACAGATACGCAGTATTTT.

This chain uses TRBV6-1 with TRBJ1-1, with D possibly TRBD1 on 6 matching bases. The CDR3 runs 15 residues. Germline V gene sequence: CDR1 MNHNS, CDR2 SASEGT. Trimming stripped 2 bases from V and 5 bases from J, with 15 bases between. CDR3: CASSEFVGAGTEAFF. The CDR3 DNA reads as TGTGCCAGCAGTGAATTCGTGGGGGCCGGGACTGAAGCTTTCTTT.

The V gene is TRBV6-1, the J gene TRBJ1-1; 8 bases agree with TRBD1. The CDR3 covers 15 residues. CDR1 and CDR2 from the germline V gene are MNHNS and SASEGT. Germline trimming cut 3 bases from V and 0 bases from J; bases unmatched to any gene: 3. The CDR3 protein is CASSDQDRVNTEAFF. For the CDR3, the DNA is TGTGCCAGCAGTGACCAGGACAGGGTGAACACTGAAGCTTTCTTT.

CDR3 nucleotide sequence: TGCAGCGTTGCCGACAGGACGGGTGGCTACACCTTC. Its protein product is CSVADRTGGYTF. V and J are TRBV29-1 and TRBJ1-2, with D possibly TRBD1 on 6 matching bases. With 4 bases removed from V and 7 bases from J, the gap between germline ends came to 13 bases. Germline loops: CDR1 SQVTM, CDR2 ANQGSEA. The CDR3 totals 12 residues.

The chain combines TRBV3-1 (or the pseudogene TRBV3-2) with TRBJ2-5, with a tentative D call TRBD1 (5 bases). The CDR3 extends over 13 amino acids. Trimming removed 1 base at V and 5 bases at J, with 8 bases between. CDR1 is LGHDT and CDR2 is YNNKEL in the germline V gene (reference sequence). The CDR3 DNA reads TGTGCCAGCAGCCAAGGGGGCGCGGAGACCCAGTACTTC. Its protein product is CASSQGGAETQYF.

V and J are TRBV18 and TRBJ1-5, with a possible D match to TRBD1 (5 bases). V lost 6 bases, J lost 9 bases, and 15 bases lay in between. The V gene's germline CDR1 is KGHSH and CDR2 LQKENI. The CDR3 loop spans 13 amino acids. As DNA, the CDR3 is TGTGCCAGCTCCTTGGGGGGGGAGAGGCCCCAGCATTTT. As protein: CASSLGGERPQHF.

CDR3 bases: TGTGCCACCAGCAGAGATTCCAGAGGGGGGGGTTACGAGCAGTACTTC. Translating gives CATSRDSRGGGYEQYF. The chain combines TRBV15 with TRBJ2-7; D is perhaps TRBD2 (7 bases). This CDR3 has 16 residues. The germline V gene encodes CDR1 LNHNV and CDR2 YYDKDF (reference sequence). Trimming left V 0 bases short and J 4 bases short, with 16 bases between.

The chain employs TRBV6-2 or TRBV6-3 and TRBJ1-4; the match to TRBD1 covers 8 bases. The J segment lost 3 bases and the V segment lost 6 bases, leaving 6 bases of the junction unmatched. The germline V gene has CDR1 MNHEY and CDR2 SVGEGT. The CDR3 is 15 residues long. CDR3 region: CASSHRGQANEKLFF. CDR3 nucleotides: TGTGCCAGCAGCCACCGGGGACAGGCTAATGAAAAACTGTTTTTT.

The chain employs TRBV6-2 or TRBV6-3 and TRBJ2-7; D possibly corresponds to TRBD1 (5 bases). CDR1 is MNHEY and CDR2 is SVGEGT in the germline V gene. The CDR3 sequence is 15 residues long. Trimming took off 5 bases at V and 3 bases at J, with 17 bases between the two ends. CDR3 residues: CASSRSGPLLYEQYF. CDR3 DNA sequence: TGTGCCAGCAGTCGATCAGGGCCCCTCCTCTACGAGCAGTACTTC.

The rearrangement uses TRBV30 and TRBJ1-1, with D perhaps TRBD1 (6 bases). Germline CDR1 reads GTSNPN; CDR2 reads SVGIG (reference sequence). Trimming removed 3 bases at V and 0 bases at J, with 20 bases between. The length of the CDR3 is 17 residues. This CDR3 is CAWRFTRDTLLNTEAFF. As DNA, the CDR3 is TGTGCCTGGAGATTTACCCGGGACACTTTACTGAACACTGAAGCTTTCTTT.

This clone occurred a few times. This chain links TRBV27 with TRBJ1-1; TRBD1 matches 8 bases. The junction had 3 bases not matched to a gene; V was cut back by 6 bases and J by 0 bases. This CDR3 region has 14 residues. CDR1 is MNHEY and CDR2 is SMNVEV in the germline V gene (reference sequence). The CDR3 sequence: CASSPTGVNTEAFF. CDR3 bases: TGTGCCAGCAGCCCGACAGGGGTGAACACTGAAGCTTTCTTT.

The chain carries TRBV20-1 and TRBJ1-1; D is uncertain. The CDR3 extends over 11 amino acids. Germline CDR1 reads DFQATT; CDR2 reads SNEGSKA (reference sequence). Between the trimmed V and J ends, which lost 5 bases and 6 bases, there was a span of 10 bases. In nucleotides, the CDR3 is TGCAGTGCTCCCGGAGAGCCTGAAGCTTTCTTT. Translation: CSAPGEPEAFF.

The gene calls are TRBV7-2 and TRBJ2-7; TRBD2 matches 10 bases. Losses at the gene ends were 1 base for V and 2 bases for J; bases not matched to a gene: 2. Germline V CDR1 and CDR2: SGHTA, FQGNSA. There are 15 residues in the CDR3. Here the CDR3 reads CASSLVLAGAYEQYF. The CDR3, as DNA: TGTGCCAGCAGCTTAGTCCTAGCGGGGGCCTACGAGCAGTACTTC.

The chain joins TRBV19 to TRBJ1-1; no definite D call. CDR1 and CDR2 from the germline V gene are LNHDA and SQIVND (reference sequence). The ends were cut back, 3 bases at V and 10 bases at J, with 9 bases in the middle. The CDR3 loop spans 11 amino acids. The DNA of the CDR3 is TGTGCCAGTAGTATCAACCGGGTAGCTTTCTTT. Translating gives CASSINRVAFF.

J is TRBJ2-3 and V is TRBV5-4, with 9 bases identical to TRBD2. This CDR3 is built from 16 residues. V lost 4 bases and J lost 10; bases outside the gene matches: 16. CDR1 and CDR2 from the germline V gene are SGHNT and YYREEE (reference sequence). The CDR3 DNA is TGTGCCAGCAGCGCCGCTTCAAGCGGGGGGCGGGCTGCGCAGTATTTT. It specifies CASSAASSGGRAAQYF.

V gene TRBV2 combines with J gene TRBJ1-2; 8 bases line up with TRBD1. The CDR3 spans 14 residues. The germline V gene encodes CDR1 SNHLY and CDR2 FYNNEI. Trimming took 4 bases from V and 2 from J; bases not matched to a gene: 3. CDR3 region: CASSVDRVNYGYTF. CDR3 DNA: TGTGCCAGCAGTGTGGACAGGGTGAACTATGGCTACACCTTC.

About this clone itself: The same CDR3 arises from other DNA sequences in this sample as well. V is TRBV28 and J is TRBJ2-7; D call uncertain. Germline-derived CDR1 and CDR2 are MDHEN and SYDVKM. The length of the CDR3 is 11 residues. Trimming took off 3 bases at V and 4 bases at J, with 4 bases between the two ends. This CDR3 is CASSFAYEQYF. CDR3 nucleotide sequence: TGTGCCAGCAGTTTCGCGTACGAGCAGTACTTC.

The V gene is TRBV6-5, the J gene TRBJ1-1; 10 bases map to TRBD1. V lost 5 bases to trimming and J lost 4 bases; unmatched junction nucleotides: 4. The V gene's germline CDR1 is MNHEY and CDR2 SVGAGI. CDR3 length equals 14 residues. The CDR3 DNA is TGTGCCAGCAGTCGACGGGACAGGGGCACTGAAGCTTTCTTT. Its translation: CASSRRDRGTEAFF.

The chain joins TRBV2 to TRBJ1-1; TRBD1 aligns across 7 bases. Per the germline V gene, CDR1 is SNHLY and CDR2 is FYNNEI. The junction had 5 bases not matched to a gene; V was cut back by 4 bases and J by 0 bases. This CDR3 has 15 residues. CDR3 nucleotide sequence: TGTGCCAGCAGTGTGGGGACAGTGATGAACACTGAAGCTTTCTTT. Translation gives CASSVGTVMNTEAFF.

The chain uses TRBV9 and TRBJ2-7, with D possibly matching TRBD1 (6 bases). Trimming took off 3 bases at V and 6 bases at J, with 22 bases between the two ends. The V gene's germline CDR1 is SGDLS and CDR2 YYNGEE. This CDR3 has 16 amino acids. CDR3: CASSEGQGLIATEQYF. In DNA, the CDR3 is TGTGCCAGCAGCGAGGGGCAGGGGCTTATCGCAACCGAGCAGTACTTC. Full variable domain (rest looked up from reference TRBV9 and TRBJ2-7): DSGVTQTPKHLITATGQRVTLRCSPRSGDLSVYWYQQSLDQGLQFLIQYYNGEERAKGNILERFSAQQFPDLHSELNLSSLELGDSALYFCASSEGQGLIATEQYFGPGTRLTVT.

The chain links TRBV6-1 to TRBJ2-3, with a tentative D call TRBD1 (6 bases). V was trimmed by 3 bases and J by 3 bases, leaving 10 bases between them. Germline CDR1 is MNHNS and CDR2 is SASEGT. The CDR3 has 14 amino acids. CDR3 DNA sequence: TGTGCCAGCAGTGATTGGGGGCTTACAGATACGCAGTATTTT. Protein: CASSDWGLTDTQYF.

V and J are TRBV19 and TRBJ1-5; D unclear. Germline assignment: CDR1 LNHDA and CDR2 SQIVND (reference sequence). V gave up 1 base and J gave up 9 bases, with 13 bases separating them. CDR3 length: 14 amino acids. The CDR3 nucleotides are TGTGCCAGTAGTATAGTCAGGAGTGAGGGGCCCCAGCATTTT. Its protein is CASSIVRSEGPQHF.